The next 16 T cell receptor beta chains were all read from a single sample in a study of cytomegalovirus exposure and HLA in healthy donors. Primers for the PCR totalled 60 Vbeta and 13 Jbeta. The data were produced by immunoSEQ multiplex PCR, yet TCRdb's version contains in-frame clones alone and is incomplete. The sample yields over 150,000 clones, about 80% seen once. Input material: PBMCs. The receptors were gathered from a man aged 30 to 39 in good health and CMV-seronegative.

CDR3 loop: CATSRDRDFYGYTF. CDR3 nucleotide sequence: TGTGCCACCAGCAGAGATAGAGATTTCTATGGCTACACCTTC. This rearrangement joins TRBV15 to TRBJ1-2; no clear D. CDR1 is LNHNV and CDR2 is YYDKDF in the germline V gene (reference sequence). V lost 0 bases to trimming and J lost 4 bases, with 9 bases between them. The CDR3 spans 14 residues.

V and J are TRBV7-8 and TRBJ2-6; D not certain. The CDR3 totals 15 residues. V lost 3 bases and J 6 bases, leaving 12 bases between the germline ends. Per germline, CDR1 SGHVS and CDR2 FQNEAQ. For the CDR3, the DNA is TGTGCCAGCAGCTTTCAACGGGTCGAGGCCAACGTCCTGACTTTC. It is translated as CASSFQRVEANVLTF.

The rearrangement joins TRBV6-5 to TRBJ2-5, with 10 bases fitting TRBD2. Germline V gives CDR1 MNHEY, CDR2 SVGAGI. With 2 bases clipped from V and 5 bases from J, the junction kept 5 bases outside the gene matches. CDR3 length: 15 amino acids. CDR3 protein: CASSYDSTSGETQYF. The DNA of the CDR3 is TGTGCCAGCAGTTACGATTCGACTAGCGGGGAGACCCAGTACTTC.

This clone was detected once. The chain carries TRBV18 and TRBJ1-1; 7 bases are shared with TRBD1. The CDR3 has 14 amino acids. CDR1 and CDR2 (germline): KGHSH, LQKENI. Trimming cost V 4 bases and J 3 bases; bases outside gene matches: 5. The CDR3 region has the DNA TGTGCCAGCTCACTTGCCAGGGGGGACACTGAAGCTTTCTTT. Encoded protein: CASSLARGDTEAFF.

The chain joins TRBV9 to TRBJ1-2, with a weak D call TRBD1 (6 bases). The CDR3 covers 14 residues. The V gene's germline CDR1 is SGDLS and CDR2 YYNGEE. Trimming took off 0 bases at V and 3 bases at J, with 9 bases between the two ends. The CDR3 DNA sequence: TGTGCCAGCAGCGTAGATCCAGGGGACTATGGCTACACCTTC. Translation: CASSVDPGDYGYTF.

This chain connects TRBV7-9 to TRBJ1-2; 7 positions agree with TRBD1. This CDR3 has 14 residues. The V segment lost 1 base and the J segment 8 bases; nucleotides outside the gene matches: 7. Germline V gene lookup returns CDR1 SEHNR and CDR2 FQNEAQ (reference sequence). The CDR3 sequence: CASSLEGALRGYTF. The DNA of the CDR3 is TGTGCCAGCAGCTTAGAGGGGGCCCTGAGGGGCTACACCTTC.

The rearrangement links TRBV19 to TRBJ1-1; TRBD1 might be the D (6 bases). The CDR3 is 14 amino acids. Per the germline V gene, CDR1 is LNHDA and CDR2 is SQIVND (reference sequence). V was shortened by 6 bases and J by 4 bases, with 15 bases between the two germline ends. The DNA for the CDR3 is TGTGCCAGTAGCGAGGACAGATGGGGCACTGAAGCTTTCTTT. Translation gives CASSEDRWGTEAFF.

V and J are TRBV7-9 and TRBJ1-1; 7 bases agree with TRBD1. V lost 5 bases, J lost 3 bases, and 3 bases stayed unmatched. This CDR3 has 13 residues. Germline CDR1 reads SEHNR; CDR2 reads FQNEAQ (reference sequence). The CDR3 here is CASSGGQDTEAFF. DNA of the CDR3: TGTGCCAGCAGCGGTGGACAGGACACTGAAGCTTTCTTT.

The chain joins TRBV5-6 to TRBJ2-5; TRBD2 might be the D (5 bases). Trimming took off 5 bases at V and 5 bases at J, with 22 bases between the two ends. In germline, CDR1 is SGHDT, CDR2 YYEEEE. The CDR3 length is 16 residues. The CDR3 nucleotides read TGTGCCAGCAGTTCCCGGGGAGAGGGCTACGATGAGACCCAGTACTTC. The encoded protein is CASSSRGEGYDETQYF.

A single count supports this clone. The gene calls are TRBV10-3 and TRBJ2-2; D remains unclear. In germline, CDR1 is ENHRY, CDR2 SYGVKD. The CDR3 totals 12 residues. V was trimmed by 2 bases and J by 5 bases, leaving 3 bases between them. CDR3 sequence (DNA): TGTGCCATCAGTGAGCCTACCGGGGAGCTGTTTTTT. Amino acids: CAISEPTGELFF.

V is TRBV30 and J is TRBJ2-2, with D possibly being TRBD2 (6 bases). V lost 3 bases and J lost 6, with 11 bases in between. The V gene's germline CDR1 is GTSNPN and CDR2 SVGIG (reference sequence). The CDR3 loop spans 13 amino acids. Here the CDR3 reads CAWSGGIPGELFF. The CDR3 nucleotides are TGTGCCTGGAGCGGAGGGATTCCCGGGGAGCTGTTTTTT.

This rearrangement joins TRBV10-3 to TRBJ1-1; a possible D gene is TRBD1 (5 bases). V lost 0 bases and J 5 bases, leaving 13 bases between the germline ends. The CDR3 has 15 residues. CDR1 ENHRY and CDR2 SYGVKD come from the germline V gene. CDR3 sequence: CAISESQTAGTEAFF. CDR3 nucleotides: TGTGCCATCAGTGAGTCTCAAACGGCAGGGACTGAAGCTTTCTTT.

J is TRBJ1-6 and V is TRBV9; weak D call: TRBD1 (5 bases). Looked up from germline, CDR1 is SGDLS and CDR2 is YYNGEE. The V end lost 5 bases, the J end lost 7 bases, and 13 bases lay between the germline ends. The CDR3 extends over 14 amino acids. This CDR3 reads CASRGGGENSPLHF. For the CDR3, the DNA is TGTGCCAGCAGGGGAGGAGGGGAAAATTCACCCCTCCACTTT.

This rearrangement joins TRBV2 to TRBJ2-3, with 8 nucleotides matching TRBD1. CDR1 and CDR2 (germline): SNHLY, FYNNEI. After removal of 8 bases from V and 0 bases from J, the junction contained 7 bases not matched to a gene. There are 15 residues in the CDR3. CDR3 residues: CASRDRLKSTDTQYF. The CDR3 DNA reads TGTGCCAGCCGGGACAGGCTTAAAAGCACAGATACGCAGTATTTT.

This chain connects TRBV7-8 to TRBJ2-2, with 10 bases aligning to TRBD2. The CDR3 is made up of 18 amino acids. With V trimmed by 1 base and J by 7 bases, 12 bases remained unmatched. From germline, CDR1 is SGHVS and CDR2 FQNEAQ. The CDR3 spells CASSLEIAGGLGLGELFF. Here the CDR3 DNA reads TGTGCCAGCAGCTTAGAGATAGCGGGAGGTTTGGGGCTCGGGGAGCTGTTTTTT. Using reference TRBV7-8 and TRBJ2-2 for the parts outside the CDR3, the full variable domain is GAGVSQSPRYKVAKRGQDVALRCDPISGHVSLFWYQQALGQGPEFLTYFQNEAQLDKSGLPSDRFFAERPEGSVSTLKIQRTQQEDSAVYLCASSLEIAGGLGLGELFFGEGSRLTVL.

This chain joins TRBV5-1 and TRBJ2-2, with 11 bases aligning to TRBD2. CDR3 length: 17 residues. J gave up 2 bases and V 0 bases, and 3 bases lay outside the gene matches. CDR1 is SGHRS, CDR2 YFSETQ, per germline. The CDR3 loop is CASSLAGTSGNTGELFF. CDR3 bases: TGCGCCAGCAGCTTGGCCGGGACTAGCGGCAACACCGGGGAGCTGTTTTTT.